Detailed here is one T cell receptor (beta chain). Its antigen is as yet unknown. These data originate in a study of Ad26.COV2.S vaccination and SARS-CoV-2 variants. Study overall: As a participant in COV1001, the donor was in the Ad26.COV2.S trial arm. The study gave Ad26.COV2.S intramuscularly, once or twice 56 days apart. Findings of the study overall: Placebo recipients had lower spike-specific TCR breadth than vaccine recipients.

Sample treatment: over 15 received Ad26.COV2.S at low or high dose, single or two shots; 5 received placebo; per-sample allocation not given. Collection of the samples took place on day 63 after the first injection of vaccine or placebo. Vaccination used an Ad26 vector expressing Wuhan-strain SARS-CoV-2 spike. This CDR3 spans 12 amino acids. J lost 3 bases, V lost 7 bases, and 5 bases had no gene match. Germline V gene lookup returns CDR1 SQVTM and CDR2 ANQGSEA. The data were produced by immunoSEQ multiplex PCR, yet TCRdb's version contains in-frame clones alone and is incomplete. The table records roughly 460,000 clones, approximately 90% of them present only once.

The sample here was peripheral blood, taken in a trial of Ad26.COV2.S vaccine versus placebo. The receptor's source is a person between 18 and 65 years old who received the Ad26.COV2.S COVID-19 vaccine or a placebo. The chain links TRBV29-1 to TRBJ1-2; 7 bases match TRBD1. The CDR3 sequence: CSADRAHYGYTF. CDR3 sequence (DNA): TGCAGCGCAGACAGGGCTCACTATGGCTACACCTTC.